The source of this T cell receptor beta chain is a study of glioma-infiltrating T cells after dendritic cell vaccination. Study background: The vaccine used monocyte-derived dendritic cells pulsed overnight with autologous tumor lysate.

The primer mix had 60 V beta and 13 J beta primers. TCRdb's copy holds only in-frame clones and misses some; the assay was immunoSEQ multiplex PCR. The sample lists about 46,000 clones, 89% occurring once. This sample's time point: after dendritic cell vaccination, including at tumor progression/relapse. Before vaccination, two weeks after the third vaccination, and at progression, PBMC were collected. The V and J ends lost 3 bases and 0 bases, in that order; junction bases with no gene match: 9. The CDR3 sequence is 16 residues long. Per germline, CDR1 SGHRS and CDR2 YFSETQ. The receptor's source is a human donor with glioblastoma. This sample comprised blood, obtained after dendritic cell vaccination. The chain is built from TRBV5-1 and TRBJ2-7; TRBD2 matches 7 bases. The CDR3 spells CASSWGGTVNSYEQYF. As DNA, the CDR3 is TGCGCCAGCAGCTGGGGGGGTACAGTCAACTCCTACGAGCAGTACTTC.